The rows below give T cell receptor beta chains drawn from one sample of a study of regulatory T cells in long-lasting Graves disease. A single record per CDR3 protein comes from TCRdb applying MiXCR to the multiplex PCR reads. The sample consists of 650,000 to 850,000 distinct CDR3 sequences, 30% of them appearing once. The starting material was peripheral blood mononuclear cells (PBMCs), obtained when the disease was refractory, from a patient treated with antithyroid drugs. These receptors were obtained from a female donor with Graves disease. CDR3s include the opening cysteine and the closing phenylalanine or tryptophan. The order of the fields is CDR3 protein, CDR3 DNA, clone size, D gene, J gene, V gene. The D gene is left open where the match is weak. Clone size appears in some rows only: once, few, many, or a class for an expanded clone.

CDR3aa: CSVGGGQGTYGYTF
CDR3nt: TGCAGCGTTGGGGGTGGACAGGGGACCTATGGCTACACCTTC
abundance: -
d_gene: TRBD1
j_gene: TRBJ1-2
v_gene: TRBV29-1

CDR3aa: CASSLGAVLEAFYEQYF
CDR3nt: TGTGCCAGCAGCTTAGGGGCGGTACTAGAGGCATTCTACGAGCAGTACTTC
abundance: once
d_gene: -
j_gene: TRBJ2-7
v_gene: TRBV7-9

CDR3aa: CATSTEGFPRYTF
CDR3nt: TGTGCCACCTCCACAGAAGGGTTCCCTCGCTACACCTTC
abundance: -
d_gene: -
j_gene: TRBJ1-2
v_gene: TRBV24-1

CDR3aa: CASSSRRATYNSPLHF
CDR3nt: TGTGCCAGCAGTTCACGCAGGGCGACCTATAATTCACCCCTCCACTTT
abundance: -
d_gene: -
j_gene: TRBJ1-6
v_gene: TRBV12-3/TRBV12-4

CDR3aa: CASSQGNRGSSRQYF
CDR3nt: TGTGCCAGCAGCCAAGGGAACAGGGGGTCCAGTAGGCAGTACTTC
abundance: few
d_gene: TRBD1
j_gene: TRBJ2-7
v_gene: TRBV14

CDR3aa: CASSSMGTVNTEAFF
CDR3nt: TGTGCCAGCAGTTCCATGGGGACCGTGAACACTGAAGCTTTCTTT
abundance: few
d_gene: -
j_gene: TRBJ1-1
v_gene: TRBV6-5

CDR3aa: CASSPTGPTDTQYF
CDR3nt: TGCGCCAGCAGCCCGACAGGCCCCACAGATACGCAGTATTTT
abundance: -
d_gene: -
j_gene: TRBJ2-3
v_gene: TRBV5-1

CDR3aa: CSARMVGTYEQYF
CDR3nt: TGCAGTGCTAGGATGGTGGGAACCTACGAGCAGTACTTC
abundance: -
d_gene: -
j_gene: TRBJ2-7
v_gene: TRBV20-1

CDR3aa: CSARQKGRVGNTEAFF
CDR3nt: TGCAGTGCTAGACAGAAGGGTCGGGTGGGGAACACTGAAGCTTTCTTT
abundance: -
d_gene: -
j_gene: TRBJ1-1
v_gene: TRBV20-1

CDR3aa: CASSFYAGGPSGELSF
CDR3nt: TGCGCCAGCAGCTTCTATGCGGGAGGGCCTAGCGGGGAGCTGTCTTTT
abundance: -
d_gene: TRBD2
j_gene: TRBJ2-2
v_gene: TRBV5-1

CDR3aa: CSVEDHEGKDYGYTF
CDR3nt: TGCAGCGTTGAAGATCACGAGGGAAAGGACTATGGCTACACCTTC
abundance: -
d_gene: -
j_gene: TRBJ1-2
v_gene: TRBV29-1

CDR3aa: CASSEAMTSRGSEKLFF
CDR3nt: TGTGCCAGCAGTGAAGCCATGACGTCCCGGGGCTCTGAAAAACTGTTTTTT
abundance: once
d_gene: -
j_gene: TRBJ1-4
v_gene: TRBV6-1

CDR3aa: CSASFLAVLSYEQYF
CDR3nt: TGCAGTGCTAGTTTTTTAGCGGTACTCTCCTACGAGCAGTACTTC
abundance: -
d_gene: -
j_gene: TRBJ2-7
v_gene: TRBV20-1

CDR3aa: CASSTLGGSETQYF
CDR3nt: TGTGCCAGTAGTACCCTAGGGGGGAGCGAGACCCAGTACTTC
abundance: few
d_gene: -
j_gene: TRBJ2-5
v_gene: TRBV19

CDR3aa: CASSQAHVSKYSNQPQHF
CDR3nt: TGTGCCAGTAGCCAAGCCCACGTATCGAAATATAGCAATCAGCCCCAGCATTTT
abundance: -
d_gene: -
j_gene: TRBJ1-5
v_gene: TRBV19

CDR3aa: CASWRGQDGSPLHF
CDR3nt: TGTGCCAGCTGGAGGGGACAAGATGGTTCACCCCTCCACTTT
abundance: -
d_gene: -
j_gene: TRBJ1-6
v_gene: TRBV6-1

CDR3aa: CASSLYVGTEAFF
CDR3nt: TGCGCCAGCAGCTTGTACGTCGGGACTGAAGCTTTCTTT
abundance: -
d_gene: -
j_gene: TRBJ1-1
v_gene: TRBV5-1

CDR3aa: CASSQEVVRTNTEAFF
CDR3nt: TGCGCCAGCAGCCAAGAGGTAGTCAGGACGAACACTGAAGCTTTCTTT
abundance: -
d_gene: -
j_gene: TRBJ1-1
v_gene: TRBV4-1

CDR3aa: CASSLETQGASFF
CDR3nt: TGTGCCAGCAGCTTAGAGACCCAGGGGGCCTCTTTCTTT
abundance: -
d_gene: TRBD1
j_gene: TRBJ1-1
v_gene: TRBV11-2

CDR3aa: CSTRDGTASSYNSPLHF
CDR3nt: TGCAGTACTAGAGATGGTACCGCCAGCTCCTATAATTCACCCCTCCACTTT
abundance: -
d_gene: -
j_gene: TRBJ1-6
v_gene: TRBV20-1

CDR3aa: CASSSPAWRGYTF
CDR3nt: TGTGCCAGCAGTTCCCCCGCTTGGAGGGGCTACACCTTC
abundance: -
d_gene: -
j_gene: TRBJ1-2
v_gene: TRBV6-5

CDR3aa: CASSEAAGYTEAFF
CDR3nt: TGTGCCAGCAGTGAAGCGGCTGGGTACACTGAAGCTTTCTTT
abundance: few
d_gene: -
j_gene: TRBJ1-1
v_gene: TRBV6-1

CDR3aa: CSARVKSTGIFYGYTF
CDR3nt: TGCAGTGCTAGAGTAAAATCAACAGGGATCTTCTATGGCTACACCTTC
abundance: -
d_gene: -
j_gene: TRBJ1-2
v_gene: TRBV20-1

CDR3aa: CASSYTGQGYSPLHF
CDR3nt: TGTGCCAGCAGTTACACTGGACAGGGTTATTCACCCCTCCACTTT
abundance: -
d_gene: TRBD1
j_gene: TRBJ1-6
v_gene: TRBV6-9

CDR3aa: CASSLNRGRNTEAFF
CDR3nt: TGTGCCAGCAGCCTAAACAGGGGAAGGAACACTGAAGCTTTCTTT
abundance: -
d_gene: TRBD1
j_gene: TRBJ1-1
v_gene: TRBV11-2